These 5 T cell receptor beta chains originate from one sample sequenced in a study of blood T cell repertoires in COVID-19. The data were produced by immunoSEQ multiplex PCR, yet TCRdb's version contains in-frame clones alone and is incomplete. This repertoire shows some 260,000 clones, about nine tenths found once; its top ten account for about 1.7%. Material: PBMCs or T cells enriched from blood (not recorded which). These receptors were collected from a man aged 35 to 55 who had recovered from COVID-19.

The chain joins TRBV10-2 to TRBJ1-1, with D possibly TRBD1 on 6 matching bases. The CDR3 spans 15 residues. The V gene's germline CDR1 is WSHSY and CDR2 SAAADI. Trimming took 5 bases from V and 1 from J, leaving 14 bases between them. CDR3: CASSKIDRPNTEAFF. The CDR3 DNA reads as TGCGCCAGCAGTAAAATTGACAGGCCGAACACTGAAGCTTTCTTT.

DNA of the CDR3: TGTGCCAGCAGTGTTACAGGGGGATCTGGAAACACCATATATTTT. Protein: CASSVTGGSGNTIYF. The chain links TRBV7-2 to TRBJ1-3, with TRBD1 matching over 8 bases. Germline lookup yields CDR1 SGHTA and CDR2 FQGNSA. The CDR3 covers 15 residues. V trimming: 6 bases; J trimming: 1 base; junction bases outside the gene matches: 5.

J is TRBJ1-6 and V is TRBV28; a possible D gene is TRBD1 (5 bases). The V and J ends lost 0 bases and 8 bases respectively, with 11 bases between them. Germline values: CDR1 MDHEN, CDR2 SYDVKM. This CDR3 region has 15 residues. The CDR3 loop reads CASSLWGEGHSPLHF. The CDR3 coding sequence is TGTGCCAGCAGTTTATGGGGGGAGGGGCATTCACCCCTCCACTTT.

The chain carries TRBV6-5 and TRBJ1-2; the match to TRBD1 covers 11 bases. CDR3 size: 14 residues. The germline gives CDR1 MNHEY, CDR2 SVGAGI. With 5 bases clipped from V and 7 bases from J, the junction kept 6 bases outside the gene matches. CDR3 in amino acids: CASSTDRGRFGYTF. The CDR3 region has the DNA TGTGCCAGCAGTACGGACAGGGGGCGATTTGGCTACACCTTC.

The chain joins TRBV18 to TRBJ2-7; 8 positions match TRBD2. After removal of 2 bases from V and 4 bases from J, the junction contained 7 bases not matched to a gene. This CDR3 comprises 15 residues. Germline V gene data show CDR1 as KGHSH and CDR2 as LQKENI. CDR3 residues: CASSPMSGSGYEQYF. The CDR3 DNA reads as TGTGCCAGCTCACCAATGAGCGGGAGTGGGTACGAGCAGTACTTC.